This is a list of T cell receptor beta chains from one sample in a study of molecular identifiers for immune sequencing clone quantification. TCRdb independently ran MiXCR on the PCR reads; one entry per CDR3 protein. The sample carries nearly 650,000 distinct CDR3 sequences, around 25% recorded once. The specimen was naive CD8+ T cells from blood, with Jurkat cell RNA spiked in. These receptors were taken from a human donor in good health. Some libraries in this study had Jurkat cell RNA spiked in. CDR3s include the opening cysteine and the closing phenylalanine or tryptophan. Each record gives: D gene, J gene, V gene, clone size, CDR3 DNA, CDR3 protein. The D gene is left open where the match is weak. Clone size is not always given. Where it is, it says once, few, many or a class for expanded clones.

>.|TRBJ2-7|TRBV28|.
TGTGCCTCGGCACTTTCATCCTACGAGCAGTACTTC
CASALSSYEQYF
>.|TRBJ2-7|TRBV4-3|.
TGCGCCAGCAGCCAAGAGAGGGGGGCGGGTGATGAGCAGTACTTC
CASSQERGAGDEQYF
>TRBD2|TRBJ2-1|TRBV27|.
TGTGCCAGCAGTACACTAGCGGGAGGGCCTGAGCAGTTCTTC
CASSTLAGGPEQFF
>.|TRBJ2-7|TRBV16|few
TGTGCCAGCAGCCTAGGGATGATGGGGGAGCAGTACTTC
CASSLGMMGEQYF
>.|TRBJ1-2|TRBV5-6|few
TGTGCCAGCAGCTTGGCTGTGGCCACGGCCCACTATGGCTACACCTTC
CASSLAVATAHYGYTF
>.|TRBJ2-7|TRBV7-9|many
TGTGCCAGCCGGGACACGGAGTACGAGCAGTACTTC
CASRDTEYEQYF
>.|TRBJ2-1|TRBV28|few
TGTGCCAGCAGTCTTTTAGTTCCCGATCCGAGCTCCTACAATGAGCAGTTCTTC
CASSLLVPDPSSYNEQFF
>TRBD1|TRBJ1-5|TRBV27|many
TGTGCCAGCGGGACAGGTAGCAATCAGCCCCAGCATTTT
CASGTGSNQPQHF
>TRBD2|TRBJ2-7|TRBV6-5|many
TGTGCCAGCAGTTACTCAACTAGCGGGAGTCCCGAGCAGTACTTC
CASSYSTSGSPEQYF
>.|TRBJ1-5|TRBV4-1|.
TGCGCCAGCAGCCAAGGTCCTTTTCAGCCCCAGCATTTT
CASSQGPFQPQHF
>.|TRBJ2-2|TRBV6-2/TRBV6-3|.
TGTGCCCGCAGTTACTATCCTTCGAACACCGGGGAGCTGTTTTTT
CARSYYPSNTGELFF
>TRBD1|TRBJ2-7|TRBV11-1|.
TGTGCCAGCAGCCCAGGGGACAGCACCTACGAGCAGTACTTC
CASSPGDSTYEQYF
>TRBD1|TRBJ1-2|TRBV29-1|many
TGCAGCGTTCCCCGAACCGGAGACAGGGTCCCAAACTATGGCTACACCTTC
CSVPRTGDRVPNYGYTF